This is a list of T cell receptor beta chains from one sample in a study of shared clonotypes between healthy human individuals. Sequenced by immunoSEQ multiplex PCR; TCRdb stores in-frame clones only, minus some. This table has about 2 million clones, 95% appearing once. The sequencing input was naive CD4+ T cells sorted from blood. Source of these receptors: a man younger than 35 in good health. CDR3s include the opening cysteine and the closing phenylalanine or tryptophan. Fields, in order: J gene, V gene, clone size, D gene, CDR3 protein, CDR3 DNA. A D gene is named only where the DNA matches it firmly. Clone size is not always given. Where it is, it says once, few, many or a class for expanded clones.

J: TRBJ2-7
V: TRBV7-2
size: .
D: .
CDR3: CASSIPGQYYEQYF
DNA: TGTGCCAGCAGCATACCGGGACAATACTACGAGCAGTACTTC

J: TRBJ1-2
V: TRBV7-2
size: .
D: TRBD1
CDR3: CASSPRDSLGTGYTF
DNA: TGTGCCAGCAGCCCTCGGGACAGCTTGGGGACTGGCTACACCTTC

J: TRBJ1-5
V: TRBV10-3
size: .
D: TRBD1
CDR3: CAISGQGRNQPQHF
DNA: TGTGCCATCAGTGGACAGGGCCGGAATCAGCCCCAGCATTTT

J: TRBJ2-7
V: TRBV11-2
size: .
D: TRBD1
CDR3: CASSPEGTGYYEQYF
DNA: TGTGCCAGCAGCCCAGAGGGGACAGGTTACTACGAGCAGTACTTC

J: TRBJ2-7
V: TRBV7-2
size: .
D: TRBD2
CDR3: CASSLSSGLAGGEQYF
DNA: TGTGCCAGCAGCTTAAGTTCGGGACTAGCGGGAGGCGAGCAGTACTTC

J: TRBJ1-2
V: TRBV5-1
size: .
D: .
CDR3: CASSTEVGGTYGYTF
DNA: TGCGCCAGCAGCACCGAGGTCGGAGGGACCTATGGCTACACCTTC

J: TRBJ2-7
V: TRBV5-1
size: .
D: .
CDR3: CASCLSGSSYEQYF
DNA: TGCGCCAGCTGCTTATCCGGGAGCTCCTACGAGCAGTACTTC

J: TRBJ1-6
V: TRBV29-1
size: .
D: .
CDR3: CSAMISGQGSPLHF
DNA: TGCAGCGCTATGATAAGTGGTCAGGGCTCACCCCTCCACTTT

J: TRBJ2-5
V: TRBV5-6
size: .
D: .
CDR3: CASSWYQETQYF
DNA: TGTGCCAGCAGCTGGTACCAAGAGACCCAGTACTTC

J: TRBJ1-6
V: TRBV7-2
size: .
D: .
CDR3: CASSLLGFLEALHF
DNA: TGTGCCAGCAGCTTATTAGGGTTCCTAGAGGCCCTCCACTTT

J: TRBJ1-1
V: TRBV4-3
size: .
D: .
CDR3: CASSQDIVPNTEAFF
DNA: TGCGCCAGCAGCCAAGATATTGTCCCGAACACTGAAGCTTTCTTT

J: TRBJ2-3
V: TRBV30
size: once
D: .
CDR3: CAWSTGKRPDTQYF
DNA: TGTGCCTGGAGTACAGGAAAAAGGCCAGATACGCAGTATTTT

J: TRBJ2-7
V: TRBV4-1
size: .
D: .
CDR3: CASSQVGDIQYF
DNA: TGCGCCAGCAGCCAAGTAGGGGACATACAGTACTTC

J: TRBJ2-5
V: TRBV18
size: .
D: .
CDR3: CASSPEETQYF
DNA: TGTGCCAGCTCACCGGAAGAGACCCAGTACTTC

J: TRBJ2-2
V: TRBV10-3
size: .
D: TRBD1
CDR3: CAIRDRGLTGELFF
DNA: TGTGCCATCAGGGACAGGGGGCTCACCGGGGAGCTGTTTTTT

J: TRBJ1-5
V: TRBV10-3
size: .
D: .
CDR3: CAISESTSGSHQPQHF
DNA: TGTGCCATCAGTGAGTCGACGTCAGGGTCCCATCAGCCCCAGCATTTT

J: TRBJ1-6
V: TRBV6-1
size: .
D: TRBD1
CDR3: CASREPGQGTNSPLHF
DNA: TGTGCCAGCAGGGAACCGGGACAGGGCACTAATTCACCCCTCCACTTT

J: TRBJ2-2
V: TRBV2
size: once
D: .
CDR3: CATGRENTGELFF
DNA: TGTGCCACCGGACGGGAGAACACCGGGGAGCTGTTTTTT

J: TRBJ2-7
V: TRBV5-1
size: .
D: .
CDR3: CASSFSGQNEQYF
DNA: TGCGCCAGCAGCTTCTCGGGACAAAACGAGCAGTACTTC

J: TRBJ2-7
V: TRBV27
size: .
D: TRBD1
CDR3: CASSTRDRGSYEQYF
DNA: TGTGCCAGCAGTACCAGGGACAGGGGGTCCTACGAGCAGTACTTC

J: TRBJ2-5
V: TRBV7-8
size: .
D: .
CDR3: CASSLARYPLKGPREAQYF
DNA: TGTGCCAGCAGCTTAGCGAGATACCCCTTGAAGGGACCAAGAGAGGCCCAGTACTTC

J: TRBJ1-2
V: TRBV27
size: .
D: .
CDR3: CASSQGYGYTF
DNA: TGTGCCAGTAGCCAGGGGTATGGCTACACCTTC

J: TRBJ1-2
V: TRBV29-1
size: .
D: .
CDR3: CSVEGGRDTNYGYTF
DNA: TGCAGCGTTGAAGGGGGCAGGGACACTAACTATGGCTACACCTTC

J: TRBJ1-2
V: TRBV6-1
size: .
D: .
CDR3: CASSEDERVSNYGYTF
DNA: TGTGCCAGCAGTGAGGACGAAAGGGTATCTAACTATGGCTACACCTTC

J: TRBJ2-2
V: TRBV28
size: .
D: .
CDR3: CASKKSTGELFF
DNA: TGTGCCAGCAAGAAATCCACCGGGGAGCTGTTTTTT

J: TRBJ2-3
V: TRBV18
size: .
D: TRBD2
CDR3: CASSPSISVGEGTQYF
DNA: TGTGCCAGCTCACCATCCATCAGCGTCGGGGAGGGTACGCAGTATTTT

J: TRBJ2-7
V: TRBV4-3
size: .
D: TRBD2
CDR3: CASSQSRSGMVQEQYF
DNA: TGCGCCAGCAGCCAATCGAGAAGCGGGATGGTGCAGGAGCAGTACTTC

J: TRBJ1-2
V: TRBV7-2
size: .
D: TRBD1
CDR3: CASSPGQANRYGYTF
DNA: TGTGCCAGCAGCCCCGGACAGGCAAATCGCTATGGCTACACCTTC

J: TRBJ2-1
V: TRBV10-3
size: .
D: TRBD2
CDR3: CAISPGTSVRSGNEQFF
DNA: TGTGCCATCAGTCCCGGGACTAGCGTCAGATCGGGTAATGAGCAGTTCTTC

J: TRBJ2-2
V: TRBV7-9
size: .
D: .
CDR3: CASSFTGNANTGELFF
DNA: TGTGCCAGCAGCTTCACAGGGAACGCGAACACCGGGGAGCTGTTTTTT

J: TRBJ2-5
V: TRBV7-9
size: .
D: .
CDR3: CASSLTGFRGETQYF
DNA: TGTGCCAGCAGCTTAACGGGTTTTCGAGGGGAGACCCAGTACTTC

J: TRBJ2-7
V: TRBV5-4
size: .
D: TRBD2
CDR3: CASSLFTSGRSYEQYF
DNA: TGTGCCAGCAGCTTGTTTACTAGCGGGCGCTCCTACGAGCAGTACTTC

J: TRBJ2-7
V: TRBV9
size: .
D: TRBD2
CDR3: CASSVVSGTLTYEQYF
DNA: TGTGCCAGCAGCGTAGTTAGCGGGACTCTTACCTACGAGCAGTACTTC

J: TRBJ2-5
V: TRBV5-1
size: .
D: .
CDR3: CASSLTSSKETQYF
DNA: TGCGCCAGCAGCTTGACTAGCTCAAAAGAGACCCAGTACTTC

J: TRBJ1-1
V: TRBV4-3
size: .
D: .
CDR3: CASSQVGPVTEAFF
DNA: TGCGCCAGCAGCCAAGTAGGGCCAGTCACTGAAGCTTTCTTT

J: TRBJ2-5
V: TRBV7-2
size: .
D: TRBD2
CDR3: CASSLVAGVRETQYF
DNA: TGTGCCAGCAGCTTAGTAGCGGGAGTTAGGGAGACCCAGTACTTC

J: TRBJ2-7
V: TRBV6-1
size: .
D: TRBD1
CDR3: CASSEGTVAYEQYF
DNA: TGTGCCAGCAGTGAGGGGACAGTCGCCTACGAGCAGTACTTC

J: TRBJ1-5
V: TRBV6-6
size: .
D: .
CDR3: CASSYGNQPQHF
DNA: TGTGCCAGCAGCTATGGTAATCAGCCCCAGCATTTT

J: TRBJ2-5
V: TRBV7-2
size: once
D: .
CDR3: CASSSGWIQETQYF
DNA: TGTGCCAGCAGCTCAGGGTGGATTCAAGAGACCCAGTACTTC

J: TRBJ2-7
V: TRBV5-1
size: once
D: .
CDR3: CASSLVAGASYEQYF
DNA: TGCGCCAGCAGCTTGGTGGCTGGGGCTAGCTACGAGCAGTACTTC

J: TRBJ1-1
V: TRBV27
size: .
D: .
CDR3: CASSKTGYTEAFF
DNA: TGTGCCAGCAGCAAAACAGGCTACACTGAAGCTTTCTTT

J: TRBJ1-5
V: TRBV19
size: .
D: .
CDR3: CASSIVVWGSGNQPQHF
DNA: TGTGCCAGTAGTATAGTGGTCTGGGGGTCGGGCAATCAGCCCCAGCATTTT

J: TRBJ1-1
V: TRBV2
size: .
D: .
CDR3: CASSERQLMNTEAFF
DNA: TGTGCCAGCAGTGAGCGCCAGCTCATGAACACTGAAGCTTTCTTT

J: TRBJ1-3
V: TRBV7-2
size: .
D: .
CDR3: CASSPSGVSGNTIYF
DNA: TGTGCCAGCAGCCCGTCAGGAGTCTCTGGAAACACCATATATTTT

J: TRBJ2-5
V: TRBV30
size: .
D: .
CDR3: CAWSEQPQETQYF
DNA: TGTGCCTGGAGTGAGCAGCCCCAAGAGACCCAGTACTTC

J: TRBJ2-3
V: TRBV9
size: .
D: .
CDR3: CASSFRQGGTDTQYF
DNA: TGTGCCAGCAGCTTCCGACAAGGAGGCACAGATACGCAGTATTTT

J: TRBJ2-7
V: TRBV5-4
size: .
D: .
CDR3: CASSWWGPSYEQYF
DNA: TGTGCCAGCAGCTGGTGGGGTCCCTCCTACGAGCAGTACTTC

J: TRBJ2-3
V: TRBV6-4
size: .
D: TRBD2
CDR3: CASSDSFRLAETDTQYF
DNA: TGTGCCAGCAGTGACTCGTTCCGGCTAGCGGAAACAGATACGCAGTATTTT

J: TRBJ2-7
V: TRBV14
size: .
D: .
CDR3: CASSQTGGEQYF
DNA: TGTGCCAGCAGCCAGACTGGAGGCGAGCAGTACTTC

J: TRBJ1-1
V: TRBV7-9
size: .
D: .
CDR3: CASSLSPPGTEAFF
DNA: TGTGCCAGCAGCTTATCCCCCCCAGGGACTGAAGCTTTCTTT

J: TRBJ2-3
V: TRBV28
size: .
D: TRBD1
CDR3: CASSLLGKGASDTQYF
DNA: TGTGCCAGCAGTTTACTGGGGAAGGGGGCATCAGATACGCAGTATTTT

J: TRBJ1-2
V: TRBV20-1
size: .
D: .
CDR3: CSARRGNGYTF
DNA: TGCAGTGCCAGGCGTGGGAATGGCTACACCTTC

J: TRBJ1-4
V: TRBV28
size: .
D: .
CDR3: CASSLTQLNEGLFF
DNA: TGTGCCAGCAGTTTAACACAGCTTAATGAGGGACTGTTTTTT